These 7 T cell receptor beta chains originate from one sample sequenced in a study of T-cell memory formation after mild COVID-19. Via MiXCR, TCRdb re-called the 5' RACE reads, giving one row per CDR3 protein. The sample lists some 330,000 distinct CDR3 sequences, around 20% occurring once. The source material was PBMCs or a T cell subset sorted from them (not recorded which). The origin of the receptors is an adult woman who had mild COVID-19 (a few samples of this study predate the infection). Cell type and time point are not known.

A single count supports this clonotype. This sequence joins TRBV7-9 and TRBJ2-7, with a possible D match to TRBD2 (5 bases). Germline V lookup: CDR1 SEHNR, CDR2 FQNEAQ (reference sequence). Deletions cut 5 bases from V and 7 bases from J, with 12 bases between. The CDR3 consists of 12 residues. CDR3 region: CASSLDWEEQYV. The CDR3 DNA sequence: TGTGCCAGCAGCCTGGACTGGGAAGAGCAGTACGTC.

This chain links TRBV27 with TRBJ1-1, with D unclear. V lost 6 bases and J lost 10, with 15 bases in between. Germline CDR1 and CDR2: MNHEY and SMNVEV (reference sequence). This CDR3 has 12 residues. DNA for the CDR3: TGTGCCAGCAGCTTAATCGGGGATGGAGCTTTCTTT. As protein: CASSLIGDGAFF.

The chain links TRBV6-2 or TRBV6-3 to TRBJ2-1; 8 bases are a match to TRBD1. Trimming cost V 6 bases and J 0 bases; bases outside gene matches: 4. The CDR3 runs to 15 residues. CDR1 and CDR2 from the germline V gene are MNHEY and SVGEGT. In nucleotides, the CDR3 is TGTGCCAGCAGGCGGGACAGGAGCTCCTACAATGAGCAGTTCTTC. Its protein is CASRRDRSSYNEQFF.

This sequence joins TRBV12-3 or TRBV12-4 and TRBJ2-3, with D unclear. Between the trimmed V and J ends, which lost 7 bases and 1 base, there was a span of 12 bases. This CDR3 has 14 amino acids. The CDR3 nucleotides read TGTGCCAGCACCAGTATAAGGCGCACAGATACGCAGTATTTT. Encoded protein: CASTSIRRTDTQYF.

In this sample, this clonotype turned up a few times. The V gene is TRBV2, the J gene TRBJ2-1; 7 positions agree with TRBD1. J was trimmed by 0 bases and V by 6 bases; bases with no gene match: 11. This CDR3 spans 17 amino acids. CDR1 is SNHLY and CDR2 is FYNNEI in the germline V gene. The CDR3 DNA follows: TGTGCCAGCAGCGCCCGGACAGGCGAAAGCTCCTACAATGAGCAGTTCTTC. It specifies CASSARTGESSYNEQFF.

This chain joins TRBV5-1 and TRBJ1-5, with TRBD1 identical over 8 bases. Germline assignment: CDR1 SGHRS and CDR2 YFSETQ. V was clipped by 5 bases and J by 3 bases; unmatched bases: 7. The CDR3 has 15 residues. The CDR3 loop is CASREGTGHNQPQHF. As DNA, the CDR3 is TGCGCCAGCAGGGAGGGGACAGGCCACAATCAGCCCCAGCATTTT.

The chain is built from TRBV7-2 and TRBJ2-3; 10 bases are shared with TRBD2. The CDR3 covers 16 residues. V was clipped by 1 base and J by 4 bases; unmatched bases: 5. Germline-derived CDR1 and CDR2 are SGHTA and FQGNSA. The CDR3 loop reads CASSLGLAGAADTQYF. The CDR3 DNA is TGTGCCAGCAGCTTAGGGCTAGCGGGAGCCGCAGATACGCAGTATTTT.